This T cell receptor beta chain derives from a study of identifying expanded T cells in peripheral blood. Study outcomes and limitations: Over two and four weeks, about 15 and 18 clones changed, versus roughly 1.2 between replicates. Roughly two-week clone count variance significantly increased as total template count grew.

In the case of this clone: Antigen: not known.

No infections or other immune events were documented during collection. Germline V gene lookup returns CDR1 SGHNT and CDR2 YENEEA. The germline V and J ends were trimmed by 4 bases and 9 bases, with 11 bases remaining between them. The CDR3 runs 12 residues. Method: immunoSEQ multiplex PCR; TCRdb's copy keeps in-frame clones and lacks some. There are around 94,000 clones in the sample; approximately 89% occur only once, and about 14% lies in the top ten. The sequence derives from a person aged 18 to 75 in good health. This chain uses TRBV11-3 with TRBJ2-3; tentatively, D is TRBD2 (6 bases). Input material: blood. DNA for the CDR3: TGTGCCAGCAGCTCCAGCGGGCCCACGCAGTATTTT. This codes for CASSSSGPTQYF.